These T cell receptor beta chains were read from a single sample in a study of immune evolution from preneoplasia to lung adenocarcinoma. Clones were read by immunoSEQ multiplex PCR, and TCRdb kept only the in-frame ones, dropping some. Of approximately 5,900 clones in the sample, roughly 80% are singletons; the top ten hold 6.1%. The sequencing sample was made of FFPE adjacent normal lung tissue. The receptor source for this set is a donor of 70 years or more with lung adenocarcinoma. Both conserved end residues are part of each CDR3. Each record gives: clone size, D gene, CDR3 length, V gene, J gene, CDR3 protein, CDR3 DNA. The D gene is left open where the match is weak. Clone size is stated in some rows and not others, as once, few, many or a class when expanded.

clone size: NA
D gene: TRBD2
CDR3 length: 14
V gene: TRBV27
J gene: TRBJ2-7
CDR3 protein: CASRQRGRHYEQYF
CDR3 DNA: TGTGCCAGCAGGCAGCGGGGGAGACACTACGAGCAGTACTTC

clone size: NA
D gene: NA
CDR3 length: 13
V gene: TRBV6-5
J gene: TRBJ1-2
CDR3 protein: CASRTGSNYGYTF
CDR3 DNA: TGTGCCAGCCGCACCGGGTCAAACTATGGCTACACCTTC

clone size: few
D gene: NA
CDR3 length: 14
V gene: TRBV6-6
J gene: TRBJ2-5
CDR3 protein: CASSYGRIKETQYF
CDR3 DNA: TGTGCCAGCAGTTACGGCAGAATAAAGGAGACCCAGTACTTC

clone size: NA
D gene: NA
CDR3 length: 15
V gene: TRBV28
J gene: TRBJ2-7
CDR3 protein: CASSSSGEGSYEQYF
CDR3 DNA: TGTGCCAGCAGCTCCTCAGGGGAGGGCTCCTACGAGCAGTACTTC

clone size: NA
D gene: TRBD1
CDR3 length: 14
V gene: TRBV19
J gene: TRBJ1-1
CDR3 protein: CASSTGQGDTEAFF
CDR3 DNA: TGTGCCAGTAGTACCGGACAGGGGGACACTGAAGCTTTCTTT

clone size: NA
D gene: NA
CDR3 length: 18
V gene: TRBV18
J gene: TRBJ2-5
CDR3 protein: CASSPRDVRQAYRETQYF
CDR3 DNA: TGTGCCAGCTCACCACGGGACGTTAGGCAGGCCTATCGGGAGACCCAGTACTTC

clone size: NA
D gene: TRBD1
CDR3 length: 15
V gene: TRBV30
J gene: TRBJ1-4
CDR3 protein: CAWMGQGAEREKLFF
CDR3 DNA: TGTGCCTGGATGGGACAGGGGGCGGAAAGGGAAAAACTGTTTTTT

clone size: NA
D gene: NA
CDR3 length: 14
V gene: TRBV14
J gene: TRBJ1-1
CDR3 protein: CASSPQGWAFEAFF
CDR3 DNA: TGTGCCAGCAGCCCTCAGGGTTGGGCTTTTGAAGCTTTCTTT

clone size: NA
D gene: TRBD1
CDR3 length: 15
V gene: TRBV7-2
J gene: TRBJ1-5
CDR3 protein: CASSFSQGANQPQHF
CDR3 DNA: TGTGCCAGCAGCTTCTCGCAGGGGGCAAATCAGCCCCAGCATTTT

clone size: NA
D gene: TRBD2
CDR3 length: 14
V gene: TRBV9
J gene: TRBJ2-3
CDR3 protein: CASSSLAGGGTQYF
CDR3 DNA: TGTGCCAGCAGCTCCCTAGCGGGAGGTGGTACGCAGTATTTT

clone size: NA
D gene: NA
CDR3 length: 16
V gene: TRBV6-5
J gene: TRBJ1-5
CDR3 protein: CASSYSSPDSNQPQHF
CDR3 DNA: TGTGCCAGCAGTTACTCGTCCCCAGATAGCAATCAGCCCCAGCATTTT

clone size: NA
D gene: TRBD2
CDR3 length: 20
V gene: TRBV4-1
J gene: TRBJ2-5
CDR3 protein: CASSQDRASGSMREQETQYF
CDR3 DNA: TGCGCCAGCAGCCAAGATAGGGCTAGCGGGAGTATGAGGGAACAAGAGACCCAGTACTTC

clone size: NA
D gene: NA
CDR3 length: 16
V gene: TRBV7-6
J gene: TRBJ2-5
CDR3 protein: CASSLNPRGNKETQYF
CDR3 DNA: TGTGCCAGCAGCCTCAACCCCCGGGGTAACAAAGAGACCCAGTACTTC

clone size: NA
D gene: TRBD1
CDR3 length: 13
V gene: TRBV6-6
J gene: TRBJ2-5
CDR3 protein: CASSSDRAETQYF
CDR3 DNA: TGTGCCAGCAGCTCCGACAGGGCTGAGACCCAGTACTTC

clone size: NA
D gene: NA
CDR3 length: 14
V gene: TRBV5-1
J gene: TRBJ1-2
CDR3 protein: CASRSVLSDYGYTF
CDR3 DNA: TGCGCCAGCAGGTCAGTGCTGTCCGACTATGGCTACACCTTC

clone size: NA
D gene: TRBD2
CDR3 length: 14
V gene: TRBV9
J gene: TRBJ2-1
CDR3 protein: CASSVGLVNNEQFF
CDR3 DNA: TGTGCCAGCAGCGTGGGACTAGTTAACAATGAGCAGTTCTTC

clone size: NA
D gene: NA
CDR3 length: 13
V gene: TRBV6-1
J gene: TRBJ1-2
CDR3 protein: CASSEMSGSGYTF
CDR3 DNA: TGTGCCAGCAGTGAAATGTCAGGGAGTGGCTACACCTTC

clone size: NA
D gene: NA
CDR3 length: 13
V gene: TRBV9
J gene: TRBJ2-1
CDR3 protein: CASSVEGYNEQFF
CDR3 DNA: TGTGCCAGCAGCGTCGAAGGTTACAATGAGCAGTTCTTC

clone size: NA
D gene: NA
CDR3 length: 17
V gene: TRBV7-8
J gene: TRBJ1-1
CDR3 protein: CASSLRQGGYLNTEAFF
CDR3 DNA: TGTGCCAGCAGCTTAAGACAAGGAGGGTACTTGAACACTGAAGCTTTCTTT

clone size: NA
D gene: TRBD1
CDR3 length: 13
V gene: TRBV30
J gene: TRBJ1-3
CDR3 protein: CAWSQGTGITIYF
CDR3 DNA: TGTGCCTGGAGTCAAGGGACAGGGATCACCATATATTTT

clone size: NA
D gene: NA
CDR3 length: 13
V gene: TRBV30
J gene: TRBJ1-1
CDR3 protein: CAWSAYVDTEAFF
CDR3 DNA: TGTGCCTGGTCGGCTTATGTAGACACTGAAGCTTTCTTT

clone size: NA
D gene: TRBD1
CDR3 length: 12
V gene: TRBV5-1
J gene: TRBJ2-1
CDR3 protein: CASSATGDEQFF
CDR3 DNA: TGCGCCAGCAGCGCGACAGGGGATGAGCAGTTCTTC

clone size: NA
D gene: NA
CDR3 length: 15
V gene: TRBV2
J gene: TRBJ1-2
CDR3 protein: CASSEAGGGNYGYTF
CDR3 DNA: TGTGCCAGCAGTGAAGCGGGCGGGGGAAACTATGGCTACACCTTC

clone size: NA
D gene: TRBD1
CDR3 length: 14
V gene: TRBV4-2
J gene: TRBJ2-7
CDR3 protein: CASSRETGGYEQYF
CDR3 DNA: TGTGCCAGCAGCCGTGAGACAGGGGGCTACGAGCAGTACTTC

clone size: NA
D gene: TRBD1
CDR3 length: 12
V gene: TRBV6-6
J gene: TRBJ2-1
CDR3 protein: CASTRDSRRQFF
CDR3 DNA: TGTGCCAGCACCCGGGACAGCCGGCGACAGTTCTTC

clone size: NA
D gene: TRBD1
CDR3 length: 15
V gene: TRBV7-8
J gene: TRBJ1-5
CDR3 protein: CASSSRDSNNQPQHF
CDR3 DNA: TGTGCCAGCAGTTCCCGGGACAGCAACAATCAGCCCCAGCATTTT

clone size: NA
D gene: NA
CDR3 length: 16
V gene: TRBV4-1
J gene: TRBJ2-3
CDR3 protein: CASSQEPAASTDTQYF
CDR3 DNA: TGCGCCAGCAGCCAAGAGCCAGCGGCTAGCACAGATACGCAGTATTTT

clone size: few
D gene: NA
CDR3 length: 16
V gene: TRBV4-3
J gene: TRBJ1-1
CDR3 protein: CASSPLGRAENTEAFF
CDR3 DNA: TGCGCCAGCAGCCCCTTGGGTAGGGCCGAGAACACTGAAGCTTTCTTT

clone size: NA
D gene: NA
CDR3 length: 14
V gene: TRBV30
J gene: TRBJ2-3
CDR3 protein: CAWSRLDYTDTQYF
CDR3 DNA: TGTGCCTGGAGTCGCTTGGACTACACAGATACGCAGTATTTT

clone size: NA
D gene: NA
CDR3 length: 13
V gene: TRBV30
J gene: TRBJ1-5
CDR3 protein: CAWSGQPNQPQHF
CDR3 DNA: TGTGCCTGGAGTGGACAGCCTAATCAGCCCCAGCATTTT

clone size: NA
D gene: NA
CDR3 length: 13
V gene: TRBV7-9
J gene: TRBJ1-2
CDR3 protein: CASSLAVNYGYTF
CDR3 DNA: TGTGCCAGCAGCTTAGCCGTTAACTATGGCTACACCTTC

clone size: NA
D gene: NA
CDR3 length: 14
V gene: TRBV30
J gene: TRBJ1-5
CDR3 protein: CAWSVGTRNQPQHF
CDR3 DNA: TGTGCCTGGAGTGTGGGGACAAGGAATCAGCCCCAGCATTTT

clone size: NA
D gene: NA
CDR3 length: 18
V gene: TRBV5-1
J gene: TRBJ2-6
CDR3 protein: CASSLAGTSATGANVLTF
CDR3 DNA: TGCGCCAGCAGCTTGGCCGGGACTTCGGCTACTGGGGCCAACGTCCTGACTTTC

clone size: few
D gene: TRBD1
CDR3 length: 15
V gene: TRBV9
J gene: TRBJ1-1
CDR3 protein: CASSAQGQGQTEAFF
CDR3 DNA: TGTGCCAGCAGCGCCCAGGGACAGGGACAAACTGAAGCTTTCTTT

clone size: NA
D gene: NA
CDR3 length: 13
V gene: TRBV11-2
J gene: TRBJ2-7
CDR3 protein: CASSPEGFGAQYF
CDR3 DNA: TGTGCCAGCAGCCCAGAGGGCTTCGGAGCGCAGTACTTC